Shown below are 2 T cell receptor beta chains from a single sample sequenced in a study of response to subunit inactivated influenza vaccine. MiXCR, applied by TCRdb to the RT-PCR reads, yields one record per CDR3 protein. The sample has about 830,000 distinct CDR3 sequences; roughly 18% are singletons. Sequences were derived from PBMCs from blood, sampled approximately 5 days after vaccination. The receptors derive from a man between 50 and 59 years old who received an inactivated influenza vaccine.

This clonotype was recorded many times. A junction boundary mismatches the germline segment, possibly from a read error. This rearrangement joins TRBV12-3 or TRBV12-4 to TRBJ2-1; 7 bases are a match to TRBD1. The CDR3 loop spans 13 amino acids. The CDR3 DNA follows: TGCGCCAGCAGCTTGGGACAGTACAATGAGCAGTTCTTC. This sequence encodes CASSLGQYNEQFF.

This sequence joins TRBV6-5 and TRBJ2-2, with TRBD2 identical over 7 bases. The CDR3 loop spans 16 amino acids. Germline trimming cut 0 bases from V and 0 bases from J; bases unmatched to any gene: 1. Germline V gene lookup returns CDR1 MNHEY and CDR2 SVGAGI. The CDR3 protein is CASSYSAGANTGELFF. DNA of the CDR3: TGTGCCAGCAGTTACTCGGCGGGAGCGAACACCGGGGAGCTGTTTTTT.